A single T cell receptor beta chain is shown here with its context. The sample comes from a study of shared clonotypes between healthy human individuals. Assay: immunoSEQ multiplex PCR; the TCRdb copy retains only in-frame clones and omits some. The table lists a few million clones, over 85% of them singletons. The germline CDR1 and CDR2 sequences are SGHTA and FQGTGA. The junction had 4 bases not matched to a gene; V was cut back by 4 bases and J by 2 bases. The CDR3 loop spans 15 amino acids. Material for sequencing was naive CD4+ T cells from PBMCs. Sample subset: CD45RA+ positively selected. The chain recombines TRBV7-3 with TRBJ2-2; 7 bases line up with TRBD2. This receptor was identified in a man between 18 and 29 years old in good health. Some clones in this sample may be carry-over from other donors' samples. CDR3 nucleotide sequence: TGTGCCAGCAGCTCGCGGGACTACAACACCGGGGAGCTGTTTTTT. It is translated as CASSSRDYNTGELFF.